Presented here are 15 T cell receptor beta chains from one specimen sequenced in a study of cytomegalovirus exposure and HLA in healthy donors. 13 Jbeta primers and 60 Vbeta primers were used for the PCR. Sequencing used immunoSEQ multiplex PCR; TCRdb keeps in-frame clones, though not all of them. The sample has 98,000 or so clones, roughly 80% seen once. The specimen sequenced was PBMCs. Source of these receptors: a female donor in good health and CMV-seronegative.

This clone was observed a single time. The chain couples TRBV28 to TRBJ1-1, with 7 bases lining up with TRBD1. Trimming cost V 6 bases and J 6 bases; bases outside gene matches: 13. The CDR3 sequence is 15 residues long. From germline, CDR1 is MDHEN and CDR2 SYDVKM. This chain's CDR3 is CASSPNRGRTAEAFF. DNA for the CDR3: TGTGCCAGCAGCCCCAACAGGGGACGAACGGCTGAAGCTTTCTTT. The full variable domain, rest sourced from reference TRBV28 and TRBJ1-1, is DVKVTQSSRYLVKRTGEKVFLECVQDMDHENMFWYRQDPGLGLRLIYFSYDVKMKEKGDIPEGYSVSREKKERFSLILESASTNQTSMYLCASSPNRGRTAEAFFGQGTRLTVV.

The chain combines TRBV25-1 with TRBJ2-1, with 13 positions matching TRBD2. CDR1 and CDR2 from the germline V gene are MGHDK and SYGVNS. The CDR3 has 18 residues. V gave up 1 base and J gave up 7 bases; unmatched junction bases: 10. CDR3 sequence: CASSESPGLAGVYNEQFF. The DNA for the CDR3 is TGTGCCAGCAGTGAATCCCCTGGACTAGCGGGAGTTTATAATGAGCAGTTCTTC. Full variable domain (outside the CDR3, taken from reference TRBV25-1 and TRBJ2-1): EADIYQTPRYLVIGTGKKITLECSQTMGHDKMYWYQQDPGMELHLIHYSYGVNSTEKGDLSSESTVSRIRTEHFPLTLESARPSHTSQYLCASSESPGLAGVYNEQFFGPGTRLTVL.

This rearrangement joins TRBV29-1 to TRBJ2-2, with no clear D. Germline values: CDR1 SQVTM, CDR2 ANQGSEA. The CDR3 runs 12 residues. The V end was cut by 6 bases, the J end by 1 base, with 6 bases between. The CDR3 is CSVSVNTGELFF. The CDR3, as DNA: TGCAGCGTATCGGTGAACACCGGGGAGCTGTTTTTT.

The chain couples TRBV11-2 to TRBJ1-2; D possibly corresponds to TRBD1 (6 bases). V was pared by 5 bases and J by 5 bases, with 18 bases between. The CDR3 sequence is 15 residues long. Looked up from germline, CDR1 is SGHAT and CDR2 is FQNNGV. The CDR3 region is CASSTWETGQYGYTF. In nucleotides, the CDR3 is TGTGCCAGCAGCACTTGGGAAACGGGACAATATGGCTACACCTTC. Using reference TRBV11-2 and TRBJ1-2 for the parts outside the CDR3, the full variable domain is EAGVAQSPRYKIIEKRQSVAFWCNPISGHATLYWYQQILGQGPKLLIQFQNNGVVDDSQLPKDRFSAERLKGVDSTLKIQPAKLEDSAVYLCASSTWETGQYGYTFGSGTRLTVV.

The chain couples TRBV6-5 to TRBJ1-2, with TRBD1 identical over 10 bases. The CDR3 runs 14 residues. In germline, CDR1 is MNHEY, CDR2 SVGAGI. After removal of 6 bases from V and 4 bases from J, the junction contained 5 bases not matched to a gene. CDR3 region: CASSRRTGGYGYTF. The CDR3, as DNA: TGTGCCAGCAGCCGACGGACAGGGGGCTATGGCTACACCTTC.

This clone was found a few times. J is TRBJ2-3 and V is TRBV9; the match to TRBD2 covers 7 bases. The CDR3 is made up of 18 amino acids. J lost 5 bases, V lost 1 base, and 16 bases had no gene match. Germline V CDR1 and CDR2: SGDLS, YYNGEE. CDR3 loop: CASSVSISGPSGGDTQYF. CDR3 in DNA: TGTGCCAGCAGCGTAAGCATTAGCGGGCCCTCAGGTGGAGATACGCAGTATTTT.

This clone was observed a handful of times. The chain links TRBV7-8 to TRBJ1-1; TRBD1 matches 7 bases. Germline CDR1 is SGHVS and CDR2 is FQNEAQ. Unmatched junction bases numbered 15, after V lost 6 bases and J lost 8 bases. This CDR3 has 15 residues. The DNA for the CDR3 is TGTGCCAGCAGAGAGAGGGACAGTTTTTCAATAGAAGCTTTCTTT. Translation: CASRERDSFSIEAFF.

This chain uses TRBV27 with TRBJ2-1; D gene unclear. Looked up from germline, CDR1 is MNHEY and CDR2 is SMNVEV (reference sequence). There are 15 residues in the CDR3. Deletions cut 0 bases from V and 2 bases from J, with 8 bases between. The CDR3 DNA reads as TGTGCCAGCAGTTTATCGGAGCTCCCCTACAATGAGCAGTTCTTC. Translated, it gives CASSLSELPYNEQFF.

The V and J genes are TRBV7-6 and TRBJ1-2, with D uncertain. The CDR3 has 15 residues. Trimming took 0 bases from V and 5 from J, leaving 13 bases between them. Germline values: CDR1 SGHVS, CDR2 FNYEAQ. Written as DNA, the CDR3 is TGTGCCAGCAGCTTAGCCCACGCGGGGAATTATGGCTACACCTTC. Translated: CASSLAHAGNYGYTF. Combining the CDR3 with reference TRBV7-6 and TRBJ1-2 gives the whole variable domain GAGVSQSPRYKVTKRGQDVALRCDPISGHVSLYWYRQALGQGPEFLTYFNYEAQQDKSGLPNDRFSAERPEGSISTLTIQRTEQRDSAMYRCASSLAHAGNYGYTFGSGTRLTVV.

Only one count was recorded for this clone. This chain uses TRBV4-3 with TRBJ2-2; D not certain. Germline V gene lookup returns CDR1 LGHNA and CDR2 YSLEER. This CDR3 has 14 residues. V gave up 2 bases and J gave up 0 bases, with 4 bases separating them. The CDR3 DNA sequence: TGCGCCAGCAGCCAAAACACGAACACCGGGGAGCTGTTTTTT. This codes for CASSQNTNTGELFF.

CDR3 nucleotide sequence: TGCGCCAGCAGCTCCTCAGAAAACTATGGCTACACCTTC. It encodes CASSSSENYGYTF. The V call is TRBV5-1, the J call TRBJ1-2; D not certain. The CDR3 totals 13 residues. V shed 3 bases and J shed 2 bases, with 8 bases lying between them. Germline CDR1 reads SGHRS; CDR2 reads YFSETQ.

V and J are TRBV15 and TRBJ1-2; D is unclear. V shed 0 bases and J shed 2 bases, with 16 bases lying between them. CDR3 length equals 17 residues. Germline loops: CDR1 LNHNV, CDR2 YYDKDF (reference sequence). CDR3 residues: CATSRDEGRVQNYGYTF. The CDR3 coding sequence is TGTGCCACCAGCAGAGATGAGGGTAGGGTGCAAAACTATGGCTACACCTTC. Full variable domain (outside the CDR3, taken from reference TRBV15 and TRBJ1-2): DAMVIQNPRYQVTQFGKPVTLSCSQTLNHNVMYWYQQKSSQAPKLLFHYYDKDFNNEADTPDNFQSRRPNTSFCFLDIRSPGLGDTAMYLCATSRDEGRVQNYGYTFGSGTRLTVV.

The chain couples TRBV7-3 to TRBJ1-3; 8 nucleotides agree with TRBD1. From germline, CDR1 is SGHTA and CDR2 FQGTGA. The CDR3 extends over 18 amino acids. V trimming: 6 bases; J trimming: 2 bases; junction bases outside the gene matches: 15. Here the CDR3 reads CASRLLVGQGLTGNTIYF. The CDR3 coding sequence is TGTGCCAGCAGGTTGTTGGTCGGACAGGGTTTGACTGGAAACACCATATATTTT.

The genes are TRBV4-1 and TRBJ2-2; D might be TRBD2 (7 bases). This CDR3 spans 16 amino acids. Germline V gives CDR1 MGHRA, CDR2 YSYEKL. Between the trimmed V and J ends, which lost 4 bases and 2 bases, there was a span of 14 bases. CDR3 in DNA: TGCGCCAGCAGCCCCTGGGAGGGGGGAAACACCGGGGAGCTGTTTTTT. Protein: CASSPWEGGNTGELFF.

The rearrangement joins TRBV28 to TRBJ2-1; weak D call: TRBD1 (6 bases). Per germline, CDR1 MDHEN and CDR2 SYDVKM. This CDR3 has 17 residues. Trimming took 4 bases from V and 0 from J, leaving 16 bases between them. The CDR3 region is CASSSITRGSSYNEQFF. DNA of the CDR3: TGTGCCAGCAGTTCGATAACTAGGGGGAGCTCCTACAATGAGCAGTTCTTC.